This is a list of T cell receptor beta chains from one sample in a study of ipilimumab plus nivolumab after autologous stem cell transplantation. Generated by immunoSEQ multiplex PCR, the TCRdb table keeps only in-frame clones and is missing some. The repertoire holds some 45,000 clones, with roughly 90% as singletons. Sequencing was performed on PBMCs, taken in a trial of ipilimumab plus nivolumab as post-transplant consolidation. The receptors were gathered from a male donor with multiple myeloma. The CDR3 runs from the conserved cysteine through the conserved F or W. Each record gives: J gene, D gene, V gene, clone size, CDR3 DNA, CDR3 protein. The D gene is left open where the match is weak. The size of a clone is reported for some rows only, either as once, few or many, or as a class for expanded clones.

j_call: TRBJ1-2
d_call: TRBD1
v_call: TRBV7-2
clone_size: once
cdr3_nt: TGTGCCAGCAGCTCCCGACAGGGAGTAAGTGGCTACACCTTC
cdr3_aa: CASSSRQGVSGYTF

j_call: TRBJ2-3
d_call: -
v_call: TRBV5-1
clone_size: -
cdr3_nt: TGCGCCAGCAGGGAGGGCGTACAGGGCATCACAGATACGCAGTATTTT
cdr3_aa: CASREGVQGITDTQYF

j_call: TRBJ2-5
d_call: -
v_call: TRBV7-3
clone_size: -
cdr3_nt: TGTGCCAGCAGGGGACCCGGACAAGAGACCCAGTACTTC
cdr3_aa: CASRGPGQETQYF

j_call: TRBJ2-1
d_call: TRBD2
v_call: TRBV10-2
clone_size: -
cdr3_nt: TGCGCCAGCAGGAAGGGACTAGCGGGAGGAGAGGATGAGCAGTTCTTC
cdr3_aa: CASRKGLAGGEDEQFF

j_call: TRBJ2-7
d_call: TRBD2
v_call: TRBV6-1
clone_size: -
cdr3_nt: TGTGCCAGCAGTGGTCGCGGGAGTTCCTACGAGCAGTACTTC
cdr3_aa: CASSGRGSSYEQYF

j_call: TRBJ2-7
d_call: TRBD2
v_call: TRBV9
clone_size: -
cdr3_nt: TGTGCCAGCAGCGCCGCGGGAGACGGGTACGAGCAGTACTTC
cdr3_aa: CASSAAGDGYEQYF

j_call: TRBJ2-1
d_call: TRBD2
v_call: TRBV4-1
clone_size: -
cdr3_nt: TGCGCCAGCAGCCAAGGACTAGCGAAAAGTGTCGTCTACAATGAGCAGTTCTTC
cdr3_aa: CASSQGLAKSVVYNEQFF

j_call: TRBJ2-7
d_call: -
v_call: TRBV9
clone_size: -
cdr3_nt: TGTGCCAGCAGCGGGACACAAAGGGGCGAGCAGTACTTC
cdr3_aa: CASSGTQRGEQYF

j_call: TRBJ2-1
d_call: -
v_call: TRBV19
clone_size: -
cdr3_nt: TGTGCCAGTAGTAAGAGGGGGTACAATGAGCAGTTCTTC
cdr3_aa: CASSKRGYNEQFF

j_call: TRBJ2-2
d_call: -
v_call: TRBV13
clone_size: -
cdr3_nt: TGTGCCAGCAGCTTAGAAGGGAACACCGGGGAGCTGTTTTTT
cdr3_aa: CASSLEGNTGELFF

j_call: TRBJ1-1
d_call: -
v_call: TRBV5-6
clone_size: once
cdr3_nt: TGTGCCAGCAGCTTGTATCAGCCGAACACTGAAGCTTTCTTT
cdr3_aa: CASSLYQPNTEAFF

j_call: TRBJ2-7
d_call: TRBD1
v_call: TRBV11-2
clone_size: -
cdr3_nt: TGTGCCAGCAGCATTACGGGACAGGGGTACTACGAGCAGTACTTC
cdr3_aa: CASSITGQGYYEQYF

j_call: TRBJ1-1
d_call: TRBD1
v_call: TRBV9
clone_size: -
cdr3_nt: TGTGCCAGCAGCAAGGGACAGGCACAGAACACTGAAGCTTTCTTT
cdr3_aa: CASSKGQAQNTEAFF

j_call: TRBJ1-4
d_call: TRBD1
v_call: TRBV18
clone_size: -
cdr3_nt: TGTGCCAGCTCACCCGGGACAGCTAATGAAAAACTGTTTTTT
cdr3_aa: CASSPGTANEKLFF

j_call: TRBJ2-3
d_call: TRBD2
v_call: TRBV27
clone_size: -
cdr3_nt: TGTGCCAGCAGTACACAGCGGGAGACAGATACGCAGTATTTT
cdr3_aa: CASSTQRETDTQYF

j_call: TRBJ2-7
d_call: -
v_call: TRBV18
clone_size: -
cdr3_nt: TGTGCCAGCTCACCGGGGACGGGGGTGACCTACGAGCAGTACTTC
cdr3_aa: CASSPGTGVTYEQYF

j_call: TRBJ1-4
d_call: TRBD1
v_call: TRBV7-2
clone_size: few
cdr3_nt: TGTGCCAGCAGCTATAGACAGGGACGAAAACTGTTTTTT
cdr3_aa: CASSYRQGRKLFF

j_call: TRBJ2-7
d_call: -
v_call: TRBV5-1
clone_size: -
cdr3_nt: TGCGCCAGCAGCTTGGGAGACAGCACCTACGAGCAGTACTTC
cdr3_aa: CASSLGDSTYEQYF

j_call: TRBJ1-5
d_call: -
v_call: TRBV7-9
clone_size: -
cdr3_nt: TGTGCCAGCAGCTTAGCGACAGGAACTTATCAGCCCCAGCATTTT
cdr3_aa: CASSLATGTYQPQHF

j_call: TRBJ2-2
d_call: -
v_call: TRBV6-5
clone_size: -
cdr3_nt: TGTGCCAGCACCTATTTAAACACCGGGGAGCTGTTTTTT
cdr3_aa: CASTYLNTGELFF

j_call: TRBJ1-3
d_call: -
v_call: TRBV18
clone_size: -
cdr3_nt: TGTGCCAGCTCCCTGCGGACATTGAGCTCTGGAAACACCATATATTTT
cdr3_aa: CASSLRTLSSGNTIYF

j_call: TRBJ1-4
d_call: -
v_call: TRBV19
clone_size: -
cdr3_nt: TGTGCCAGTAGCGGGAATCTGGTCGATGAAAAACTGTTTTTT
cdr3_aa: CASSGNLVDEKLFF

j_call: TRBJ1-2
d_call: -
v_call: TRBV5-1
clone_size: -
cdr3_nt: TGCGCCAGCAGTGTGAGTCGGTCTGGCTACACCTTC
cdr3_aa: CASSVSRSGYTF

j_call: TRBJ1-1
d_call: -
v_call: TRBV28
clone_size: -
cdr3_nt: TGTGCCAGCAGTTTACCTGGGACCGAAGCTTTCTTT
cdr3_aa: CASSLPGTEAFF

j_call: TRBJ2-1
d_call: TRBD1
v_call: TRBV19
clone_size: few
cdr3_nt: TGTGCCTCTTCCCGGCAGGGGGCGAATGAGCAGTTCTTC
cdr3_aa: CASSRQGANEQFF

j_call: TRBJ2-1
d_call: -
v_call: TRBV5-1
clone_size: -
cdr3_nt: TGCGCCAGCAGCTCGCAAAGGGCAGGTGAGCAGTTCTTC
cdr3_aa: CASSSQRAGEQFF

j_call: TRBJ1-2
d_call: -
v_call: TRBV5-1
clone_size: -
cdr3_nt: TGCGCCAGCAGCTTCTACCCCCCCGCGGACCTCCGCTATGGCTACACCTTC
cdr3_aa: CASSFYPPADLRYGYTF

j_call: TRBJ1-1
d_call: -
v_call: TRBV6-5
clone_size: -
cdr3_nt: TGTGCCAGCAGTGCGACAGTGAGAGGAGCTTTCTTT
cdr3_aa: CASSATVRGAFF

j_call: TRBJ1-2
d_call: TRBD1
v_call: TRBV7-9
clone_size: -
cdr3_nt: TGTGCCAGCAGCTTGGGACAGGAGGATACGGGCTACACCTTC
cdr3_aa: CASSLGQEDTGYTF

j_call: TRBJ2-2
d_call: TRBD2
v_call: TRBV6-5
clone_size: -
cdr3_nt: TGTGCCAGCAGTTACAAAGCGGGAGTTGCCGGGGAGCTGTTTTTT
cdr3_aa: CASSYKAGVAGELFF

j_call: TRBJ1-4
d_call: TRBD1
v_call: TRBV7-6
clone_size: -
cdr3_nt: TGTGCCAGCAGCACCGGACAGGTCGGAAAACTGTTTTTT
cdr3_aa: CASSTGQVGKLFF

j_call: TRBJ2-7
d_call: TRBD1
v_call: TRBV19
clone_size: -
cdr3_nt: TGTGCCAGTAGTATTGGTGGGACAGTTTCCTACGAGCAGTACTTC
cdr3_aa: CASSIGGTVSYEQYF

j_call: TRBJ2-7
d_call: -
v_call: TRBV7-8
clone_size: -
cdr3_nt: TGTGCCAGCAGCCCCTGGGTTGCGTCAGGAGAGCAGTACTTC
cdr3_aa: CASSPWVASGEQYF

j_call: TRBJ2-7
d_call: -
v_call: TRBV5-1
clone_size: -
cdr3_nt: TGCGCCAGCAGCTTGGATCTGGGCAACCTGCAGTACTTC
cdr3_aa: CASSLDLGNLQYF

j_call: TRBJ1-6
d_call: TRBD1
v_call: TRBV19
clone_size: once
cdr3_nt: TGTGCCAGTAACCCTCGGACAGGGGGCAGGGTTTCACCCCTCCACTTT
cdr3_aa: CASNPRTGGRVSPLHF

j_call: TRBJ2-7
d_call: -
v_call: TRBV10-1
clone_size: few
cdr3_nt: TGCGCCAGCAGTGATGTGCAGGGCTCCTACGAGCAGTACTTC
cdr3_aa: CASSDVQGSYEQYF

j_call: TRBJ2-7
d_call: TRBD2
v_call: TRBV27
clone_size: -
cdr3_nt: TGTGCCAGCAGTTTATCGGGACTAGCGGGGAACTACGAGCAGTACTTC
cdr3_aa: CASSLSGLAGNYEQYF

j_call: TRBJ1-5
d_call: -
v_call: TRBV2
clone_size: -
cdr3_nt: TGTGCCAGCAGTCCCCGGGGGGGGCTAAATCAGCCCCAGCATTTT
cdr3_aa: CASSPRGGLNQPQHF

j_call: TRBJ2-5
d_call: -
v_call: TRBV5-4
clone_size: -
cdr3_nt: TGTGCCAGCAGCTTGGGGGGAGGAATCTCGCGAGAGACCCAGTACTTC
cdr3_aa: CASSLGGGISRETQYF

j_call: TRBJ2-1
d_call: -
v_call: TRBV6-4
clone_size: once
cdr3_nt: TGTGCCAGCAGTGTAGAGACAGCTTACAATGAGCAGTTCTTC
cdr3_aa: CASSVETAYNEQFF

j_call: TRBJ1-1
d_call: -
v_call: TRBV27
clone_size: once
cdr3_nt: TGTGCCAGCAGTTACGGGGCCTTGAACACTGAAGCTTTCTTT
cdr3_aa: CASSYGALNTEAFF

j_call: TRBJ1-5
d_call: -
v_call: TRBV5-8
clone_size: -
cdr3_nt: TGTGCCAGCAGCTTGGTGGGGACAAATTACAATCAGCCCCAGCATTTT
cdr3_aa: CASSLVGTNYNQPQHF

j_call: TRBJ1-1
d_call: -
v_call: TRBV7-9
clone_size: -
cdr3_nt: TGTGCCAGCAGCTTAGAGGTTGACACAGAAGCTTTCTTT
cdr3_aa: CASSLEVDTEAFF

j_call: TRBJ2-3
d_call: -
v_call: TRBV11-2
clone_size: -
cdr3_nt: TGTGCCAGCAGCTTAGATGGCCGCCCCACAGATACGCAGTATTTT
cdr3_aa: CASSLDGRPTDTQYF

j_call: TRBJ2-5
d_call: -
v_call: TRBV7-6
clone_size: -
cdr3_nt: TGTGCCAGCAGTTTAACCTCGAACTGGGGTGGCGAGACCCAGTACTTC
cdr3_aa: CASSLTSNWGGETQYF

j_call: TRBJ2-5
d_call: TRBD1
v_call: TRBV7-8
clone_size: once
cdr3_nt: TGTGCCAGCATCAGGACAGGGGGAGGAGAGACCCAGTACTTC
cdr3_aa: CASIRTGGGETQYF

j_call: TRBJ1-1
d_call: -
v_call: TRBV19
clone_size: few
cdr3_nt: TGTGCCAGTAGTCAGGGGAGAAGCACTGAAGCTTTCTTT
cdr3_aa: CASSQGRSTEAFF

j_call: TRBJ2-7
d_call: -
v_call: TRBV7-3
clone_size: once
cdr3_nt: TGTGCCAGCAGCTTCCGCACCAGACAGTTTGCCTACGAGCAGTACTTC
cdr3_aa: CASSFRTRQFAYEQYF

j_call: TRBJ2-3
d_call: -
v_call: TRBV14
clone_size: -
cdr3_nt: TGTGCCAGCAGCCAAGCGGGGGGCCCAGATACGCAGTATTTT
cdr3_aa: CASSQAGGPDTQYF

j_call: TRBJ2-3
d_call: TRBD1
v_call: TRBV10-3
clone_size: few
cdr3_nt: TGTGCCATCAGTGGGGCCAGGGGGAACGCAGATACGCAGTATTTT
cdr3_aa: CAISGARGNADTQYF

j_call: TRBJ1-3
d_call: -
v_call: TRBV6-1
clone_size: -
cdr3_nt: TGTGCCAGCATGAGGGACAACTCTGGAAACACCATATATTTT
cdr3_aa: CASMRDNSGNTIYF

j_call: TRBJ2-2
d_call: -
v_call: TRBV19
clone_size: -
cdr3_nt: TGTGCCAGTAGTATTACCCCCGGACAGACACCGGGGGAGCTGTTTTTT
cdr3_aa: CASSITPGQTPGELFF

j_call: TRBJ2-7
d_call: -
v_call: TRBV5-1
clone_size: -
cdr3_nt: TGCGCCAGCAGCTTGGAGGGGCGAGGCTCCTACGAGCAGTACTTC
cdr3_aa: CASSLEGRGSYEQYF

j_call: TRBJ2-1
d_call: TRBD2
v_call: TRBV5-1
clone_size: -
cdr3_nt: TGCGCCAGCAGCCCTGGTAGCGGGGGGAGCTCCTACAATGAGCAGTTCTTC
cdr3_aa: CASSPGSGGSSYNEQFF

j_call: TRBJ2-6
d_call: -
v_call: TRBV19
clone_size: -
cdr3_nt: TGTGCCAGTTCGTCAGGGGCTGGGGCCAACGTCCTGACTTTC
cdr3_aa: CASSSGAGANVLTF

j_call: TRBJ1-2
d_call: TRBD1
v_call: TRBV7-2
clone_size: -
cdr3_nt: TGTGCCAGCAGCTTAATGGGGACAGAGAACTATGGCTACACCTTC
cdr3_aa: CASSLMGTENYGYTF

j_call: TRBJ1-1
d_call: -
v_call: TRBV27
clone_size: -
cdr3_nt: TGTGCCAGCAGTACTATTTATATGAACACTGAAGCTTTCTTT
cdr3_aa: CASSTIYMNTEAFF

j_call: TRBJ1-1
d_call: TRBD1
v_call: TRBV7-3
clone_size: -
cdr3_nt: TGTGCCAGCAGCGAGAGACAGGGGGCGAAGACTGAAGCTTTCTTT
cdr3_aa: CASSERQGAKTEAFF